Sequencing of this TCR beta chain was carried out in a study of cytomegalovirus exposure and HLA in healthy donors (dated by TCRdb to about 2017). Some background on the complete study: An earlier analysis of around 600 of the donors reported approximately 270 Gb of sequence data and about 100 million unique TCR beta sequences from some 180 million T cells. An early release that covered approximately 600 HLA-typed donors contained about 300 gigabases of sequencing data and around 80 million unique TCR sequences. Among the approximately 420 genotyped donors, approximately 76% belonged to the genetic ancestry cluster associated with self-reported Caucasian donors. The study aimed to test whether signatures of past pathogen exposure could be identified by cataloging public T cell receptors. The study used immunosequencing to profile the T cell repertoires of about 670 subjects and linked those repertoires to cytomegalovirus serostatus. A separate validation cohort of more than 100 different subjects was used in addition to the roughly 700-subject first cohort. High-throughput TCR immunosequencing, statistical association of individual TCRs with disease status, and machine learning were combined to predict cytomegalovirus infection status. A later analysis re-analyzed previously published TCR beta repertoires from 666 donors and added high-resolution HLA genotyping to study TCR occurrence patterns. The later analysis used no new phenotypic data to find candidate immune exposures, relying instead on TCR beta sequences and their occurrence across donors. An earlier analysis of several hundred of the donors applied high-throughput TCR beta sequencing to assess whether each TCR beta V gene segment acted as functional or pseudogenic. Donor age, sex, ethnicity and CMV serostatus were compiled together with the repertoire data. In a later genetic analysis, genome-wide SNP genotypes for 398 of the 666 donors were used, and that subset was treated as a discovery cohort. All discovery cohort repertoires had been generated on a single sequencing platform. Both class I and class II loci were covered by HLA typing, at four-digit resolution. Typing coverage varied by locus: roughly 629-640 donors for A, B, C, DRB1 and DQB1; 522 for DQA1; approximately 610 for DPA1; approximately 470 for DPB1. Roughly 5 DR-DQ haplotypes were handled as single units for association and clustering because linkage in the cohort was strong. Among 350 to 400 genotyped donors of the cohort, an average of about 240,000 unique TCR beta nucleotide sequences were sequenced per donor, roughly 18% of them non-productive. On the study overall, not on this receptor specifically: In the study, 150 to 200 TCR beta chains were listed as associated with cytomegalovirus. A later analysis associated 16,951 TCR beta sequences with specific HLA alleles at a false discovery rate of 0.05. The 87-base-pair reads could not distinguish some IMGT-functional V segments, including TRBV6-2 and TRBV6-3, so those segments were excluded. The classifier was reported to diagnose cytomegalovirus status with high specificity and sensitivity in both the original cohort and the validation cohort. A later analysis found that HLA-associated TCR beta chains were more clonally expanded and had lower generation probabilities than equally common non-associated chains. In vitro tests confirmed that three of the cytomegalovirus-associated TCR beta chains recognize cytomegalovirus antigens. A later genetic analysis associated a missense DCLRE1C variant with V-gene and J-gene trimming of TCR beta chains, and an independent cohort replicated the association. In an earlier analysis of 500 to 650 of the donors, most TCR beta V segments appeared in productive rearrangements about 87% or about 30% of the time, broadly matching IMGT annotations. While some public TCRs were present in many individuals, most TCR sequences turned up only very rarely across donors. According to a later analysis, TCR association rates differed among HLA loci, with DRB1 alleles showing the most associated TCRs and HLA-C alleles showing the fewest. Because some donors lacked HLA typing at each locus, the association tests relied only on the typed subset. A cluster of highly shared sequence variants was judged likely to be a technical artifact of the sequencing pipeline. Assigning TCR associations to individual alleles was difficult when HLA alleles, especially DR and DQ, strongly co-occurred. A further reported finding was that TCR beta sequences accurately predicted the HLA-A and HLA-B alleles for most subjects in the first cohort. The authors suggested that the approach could potentially be generalized to other disease states and immunological phenotypes. Because counts were too low, about 15 rarely observed V segments, including chromosome 9 orphons, were left out of the earlier analysis of 587 of the donors. The only immune exposure information available for the cohort was CMV serostatus. Most CMV-associated TCR beta chains appeared to be HLA-restricted in a later analysis, and the HLA associations seemed to be driven largely by CMV exposure. This cohort had only TCR beta chains sequenced, and the lack of alpha or paired-chain data limited which features could be detected. Presence/absence analyses assumed roughly uniform sequencing depth across donors, an assumption that may not hold. In a later analysis, several top co-occurrence clusters were reported to appear linked to parvovirus B19, influenza, CMV and Epstein-Barr virus. Correlated functional status among segregating V segments might be attributable to linkage disequilibrium, but an unknown experimental factor could not be ruled out. In a later genetic analysis, fewer N-insertions in productive TCRs were reported among donors in an Asian-associated ancestry cluster than the roughly 710-donor mean.

Reading from cysteine to phenylalanine, the CDR3 counts 15 amino acids. Just CDR3 DNA is preserved here, 45 bases in frame from base 1. CDR1 is given as SGHVS and CDR2 as FNYEAQ, both from the germline V gene. V is clipped by 6 bases and J by 1 base, and the sequence between their germline boundaries is 12 bases long. In total, more than 500 healthy bone marrow donors made up the cohort. At the time of sampling, all cohort members were nominally healthy, though unrecorded immune exposures were likely present. The donor was CMV seronegative and was included in the group of 352 seronegative cohort members. Every donor gave a peripheral blood sample, and the peripheral blood mononuclear cells from that sample were used for TCR beta sequencing. The Qiagen DNeasy Blood Extraction Kit was used to extract genomic DNA from the blood cell samples. This clone was observed a handful of times. The target of this receptor is not known. No qualities accompany the bases; no much larger clone lies one base away.

The library was obtained by the immunoSEQ multiplex PCR assay. For the multiplex PCR, a mixture combining 60 forward primers for TCR Vbeta segments and 13 reverse primers for TCR Jbeta segments was used. The CDR3 region of rearranged TCR beta genes was amplified from genomic DNA with a multiplex PCR assay. Amplified TCR beta libraries were sequenced as 87-base-pair reads on the Illumina HiSeq System. Per the authors' processing: A later analysis counted tens of millions of unique TCR beta chains across the 550 to 750 repertoires, and some 11 million of these chains were shared by at least two donors. Raw reads were error-corrected and collapsed into unique sequences with a nearest-neighbor algorithm that merged closely related sequences to remove PCR and sequencing errors. V, D and J gene segments were assigned by aligning CDR3 sequences to IMGT reference sequences. Each retained sequence needed at least a six-nucleotide match to both a V gene segment and a J gene segment. Rearrangements were classified as productive when the CDR3 lacked stop codons and remained in frame with V and J, and all other rearrangements were classified as non-productive. Following IMGT convention, CDR3 was defined as the stretch from the second conserved V-encoded cysteine up to the conserved J-encoded phenylalanine. The earlier analysis of a few hundred of the donors excluded sequences that lacked an unambiguous match to a single V gene segment. An earlier analysis of 550 to 650 of the donors classified V segments as functional when productive rearrangements were above 56.7% and as segregating when the standard deviation between donors was above 5%. A statistical classification framework was built for diagnosing cytomegalovirus status from the catalog of TCR beta chain sequences. V and J gene assignment, in a later analysis, came from comparing TCR nucleotide sequences with IMGT/GENE-DB human TR gene sequences. In a later analysis, CDR3 sequences and most-parsimonious VDJ recombination scenarios were assigned using the TCRdist pipeline. In a later analysis, each TCR beta chain was defined by its CDR3 amino acid sequence together with its V-gene family, and reads lacking a unique V-gene family were excluded. As a way to deal with suspected cross-contamination and a sequencing artifact, a later analysis dropped approximately 570 nucleotide sequences that were highly shared and had low generation probability. For each public chain, a later analysis derived a clonal expansion index from normalized ranks of inferred template counts within each repertoire. In a later analysis, generation probabilities were computed using a VDJ recombination model fitted to out-of-frame rearrangements, and the results were checked against IGoR. In a later analysis, hypergeometric tests were used to score TCR-TCR, TCR-HLA and TCR-CMV co-occurrence, with a repertoire-size bias correction applied to TCR pairs. A later analysis estimated false discovery rates by permuting HLA or CMV assignments 20 times. In a later analysis, co-occurring TCRs were grouped with DBSCAN, and TCRdist sequence similarity was added when clustering was performed within HLA-allele-positive subsets. Repertoires with fewer than 30,000 or more than 120,000 public chains were left out of co-occurrence clustering, as were about five repertoires with anomalous nucleotide sharing. TCRdb carries this immuneACCESS record with in-frame sequences only. Its versions omit some clonotypes, under half of them owing to an unresolved V gene in the studies checked, with the rest unexplained. The V and J calls and clone size are taken from that table; D and trimming were inferred from the DNA. The sample table contains over 100,000 clones; only one count was recorded for roughly two thirds of them. Under 9.5% of the sample belongs to the ten largest clones.

The TCR originated in a man aged 40-50 years in good health and CMV-seronegative. The sequence is built from TRBV7-6 and TRBJ2-2; the D gene assignment is ambiguous. The sample taken for sequencing was PBMCs. At the DNA level, the sequence is TGTGCCAGCAGAAGCGAGATACAGAACACCGGGGAGCTGTTTTTT. Its protein product is CASRSEIQNTGELFF. The full variable domain, completed from the reference TRBV7-6 and TRBJ2-2 proteins outside the CDR3, reads GAGVSQSPRYKVTKRGQDVALRCDPISGHVSLYWYRQALGQGPEFLTYFNYEAQQDKSGLPNDRFSAERPEGSISTLTIQRTEQRDSAMYRCASRSEIQNTGELFFGEGSRLTVL.